Below, 29 T cell receptor beta chains from the same sample are listed, as sequenced in a study of blood T cell repertoires in COVID-19. The assay was immunoSEQ multiplex PCR, and TCRdb's table has in-frame clones only and misses some. The table shows 150,000 to 200,000 clones, with about 86% occurring only once. Input material: peripheral blood. The receptor source for this set is a woman aged 60 to 75 with COVID-19, enrolled during active disease.

The chain employs TRBV5-6 and TRBJ2-2, with D possibly TRBD1 on 6 matching bases. This CDR3 has 14 residues. Germline CDR1 and CDR2: SGHDT and YYEEEE. V lost 7 bases to trimming and J lost 3 bases, with 13 bases between them. Here the CDR3 DNA reads TGTGCCAGCCGAACAGGGCTCGACACCGGGGAGCTGTTTTTT. This gives the protein CASRTGLDTGELFF.

The V call is TRBV7-6, the J call TRBJ2-7; TRBD1 is a possible D gene (6 bases). The CDR3 totals 14 residues. Germline CDR1 reads SGHVS; CDR2 reads FNYEAQ. V was pared by 1 base and J by 6 bases, with 13 bases between. CDR3 sequence (DNA): TGTGCCAGCAGCTTAGTAACCGGACAGTCCGAGCAGTACTTC. Protein sequence: CASSLVTGQSEQYF.

CDR3 nucleotide sequence: TGTGCCAGCGGAATAGCGGGAAGTGTTGAGCAGTTCTTC. Translated: CASGIAGSVEQFF. V and J are TRBV9 and TRBJ2-1; 8 bases map to TRBD2. The junction had 9 bases not matched to a gene; V was cut back by 7 bases and J by 9 bases. CDR1 and CDR2 from the germline V gene are SGDLS and YYNGEE. The CDR3 loop spans 13 amino acids.

Here the CDR3 reads CASRHTGSSNEKLFF. CDR3 nucleotides: TGTGCCAGCAGACACACAGGGTCCTCTAATGAAAAACTGTTTTTT. V gene TRBV7-9 combines with J gene TRBJ1-4; the D gene is possibly TRBD1 (6 bases). Germline V gene sequence: CDR1 SEHNR, CDR2 FQNEAQ (reference sequence). Trimming stripped 6 bases from V and 3 bases from J, with 14 bases between. This CDR3 comprises 15 residues.

This rearrangement joins TRBV18 to TRBJ1-1; 11 bases map to TRBD1. V dropped 5 bases and J dropped 5; count of bases not matched to a gene: 4. Germline loops: CDR1 KGHSH, CDR2 LQKENI. The CDR3 runs to 14 residues. The CDR3 DNA reads TGTGCCAGCTCAAGCCGGGACAGGGGGACTGAAGCTTTCTTT. Its protein product is CASSSRDRGTEAFF.

V gene TRBV28 combines with J gene TRBJ2-1, with 15 positions matching TRBD2. Germline V lookup: CDR1 MDHEN, CDR2 SYDVKM. The V gene end was trimmed by 5 bases and the J gene end by 7 bases; junction bases not matched to a gene: 6. CDR3 length: 16 amino acids. The CDR3 spells CASSPGLAGGANEQFF. DNA of the CDR3: TGTGCCAGCAGTCCCGGACTAGCGGGAGGGGCGAATGAGCAGTTCTTC.

The chain uses TRBV4-3 and TRBJ2-7; TRBD1 matches 9 bases. Germline V gene lookup returns CDR1 LGHNA and CDR2 YSLEER. The CDR3 spans 15 residues. Trimming cost V 1 base and J 5 bases; bases outside gene matches: 6. The CDR3 loop is CASSQGRDRAHEQYF. CDR3 nucleotides: TGCGCCAGCAGCCAAGGCCGGGACAGGGCCCACGAGCAGTACTTC.

The chain couples TRBV5-8 to TRBJ1-1; D uncertain. Trimming shortened V by 3 bases and J by 0 bases, and 18 bases separated the two germline ends. The germline CDR1 and CDR2 sequences are SGHTS and YDEGEE. There are 17 residues in the CDR3. DNA for the CDR3: TGTGCCAGCAGCTCATATCGGGGAGAATTAATGAACACTGAAGCTTTCTTT. This translates into CASSSYRGELMNTEAFF.

In its sample, this clone was seen a few times. This chain joins TRBV10-3 and TRBJ2-7, with D possibly being TRBD2 (5 bases). The CDR3 has 13 residues. The germline V gene has CDR1 ENHRY and CDR2 SYGVKD. V was cut by 7 bases and J by 0 bases, with 10 bases left in between. The CDR3: CAIKVGSSYEQYF. The CDR3 bases are TGTGCCATCAAAGTGGGGAGCTCCTACGAGCAGTACTTC.

CDR3 DNA sequence: TGTGCCAGCAGTGGGGGACTGATGATCTCGCCCCAGCATTTT. Protein sequence: CASSGGLMISPQHF. This chain uses TRBV6-2 or TRBV6-3 with TRBJ1-5, with TRBD1 as a possible D gene (5 bases). This CDR3 comprises 14 residues. V lost 5 bases and J lost 9, with 17 bases in between. Per the germline V gene, CDR1 is MNHEY and CDR2 is SVGEGT.

The chain joins TRBV7-9 to TRBJ1-2; D is undetermined. This CDR3 region has 13 residues. The germline V and J ends were trimmed by 7 bases and 3 bases, with 12 bases remaining between them. Looked up from germline, CDR1 is SEHNR and CDR2 is FQNEAQ (reference sequence). CDR3 amino acids: CASITMEDYGYTF. CDR3 DNA: TGTGCCAGCATTACTATGGAAGACTATGGCTACACCTTC.

The chain carries TRBV19 and TRBJ1-6; D might be TRBD1 (5 bases). The V end lost 6 bases, the J end lost 7 bases, and 10 bases lay between the germline ends. The germline V gene has CDR1 LNHDA and CDR2 SQIVND (reference sequence). The length of the CDR3 is 13 residues. The CDR3 DNA reads TGTGCCAGTAGCCCGACAGCCAATTCACCCCTCCACTTT. This gives the protein CASSPTANSPLHF. The full variable domain, rest sourced from reference TRBV19 and TRBJ1-6, is DGGITQSPKYLFRKEGQNVTLSCEQNLNHDAMYWYRQDPGQGLRLIYYSQIVNDFQKGDIAEGYSVSREKKESFPLTVTSAQKNPTAFYLCASSPTANSPLHFGNGTRLTVT.

The V call is TRBV3-1 (or the pseudogene TRBV3-2), the J call TRBJ2-1; 12 bases map to TRBD2. Looked up from germline, CDR1 is LGHDT and CDR2 is YNNKEL (reference sequence). The CDR3 extends over 17 amino acids. The junction had 11 bases not matched to a gene; V was cut back by 3 bases and J by 8 bases. CDR3 nucleotides: TGTGCCAGCAGCCAGCCACCCCTAGCGGGAGGGCCGGATGAGCAGTTCTTC. This sequence encodes CASSQPPLAGGPDEQFF.

This clone has just one count. The chain links TRBV7-8 to TRBJ2-1, with TRBD2 identical over 8 bases. With V trimmed by 2 bases and J by 4 bases, 7 bases remained unmatched. The CDR3 loop spans 16 amino acids. Germline CDR1 reads SGHVS; CDR2 reads FQNEAQ. CDR3: CASSLNERERYNEQFF. The CDR3 DNA follows: TGTGCCAGCAGCTTAAACGAGCGGGAGAGGTACAATGAGCAGTTCTTC.

V gene TRBV4-2 combines with J gene TRBJ2-3; 7 nucleotides align to TRBD2. The CDR3 loop spans 14 amino acids. The germline V gene encodes CDR1 LGHNA and CDR2 YNFKEQ. Trimming at V came to 1 base and at J to 4 bases, leaving 2 bases not matched to a gene. The CDR3: CASSQVAGPDTQYF. The DNA of the CDR3 is TGTGCCAGCAGCCAAGTAGCGGGCCCAGATACGCAGTATTTT.

The rearrangement joins TRBV27 to TRBJ1-6; D remains unclear. From germline, CDR1 is MNHEY and CDR2 SMNVEV (reference sequence). This CDR3 spans 16 amino acids. Trimming pared 2 bases from V and 7 bases from J, leaving 15 bases between. The CDR3 spells CASSLGGGYRNSPLHF. DNA of the CDR3: TGTGCCAGCAGTTTAGGCGGAGGGTATCGGAATTCACCCCTCCACTTT.

With regard to this clone: The sample holds other DNA sequences that translate to the same CDR3. This chain connects TRBV19 to TRBJ1-4; 8 bases agree with TRBD1. Germline V CDR1 and CDR2: LNHDA, SQIVND (reference sequence). This CDR3 region has 16 residues. The J segment lost 0 bases and the V segment lost 5 bases, leaving 5 bases of the junction unmatched. CDR3 sequence: CASSLGQGATNEKLFF. The CDR3 DNA follows: TGTGCCAGTAGTCTTGGACAGGGAGCAACTAATGAAAAACTGTTTTTT.

V is TRBV7-8 and J is TRBJ2-7; 8 positions agree with TRBD2. V shed 3 bases and J 3 bases; nucleotides not matched to a gene: 7. The CDR3 totals 15 residues. CDR1 SGHVS and CDR2 FQNEAQ come from the germline V gene. CDR3 sequence: CASSFREGLLYEQYF. CDR3 sequence (DNA): TGTGCCAGCAGCTTTCGGGAGGGCCTGCTCTACGAGCAGTACTTC.

V gene TRBV3-1 (or the pseudogene TRBV3-2) combines with J gene TRBJ1-5, with 11 bases that match TRBD1. J gave up 6 bases and V 5 bases, and 6 bases lay outside the gene matches. The CDR3 sequence is 15 residues long. Germline V gene data show CDR1 as LGHDT and CDR2 as YNNKEL (reference sequence). The CDR3, as DNA: TGTGCCAGCAGCAGGACAGGGGGCGTGGGTCAGCCCCAGCATTTT. Amino acid sequence: CASSRTGGVGQPQHF.

The chain couples TRBV19 to TRBJ2-7, with TRBD2 matching 9 bases. J lost 2 bases, V lost 6 bases, and 5 bases had no gene match. Germline lookup yields CDR1 LNHDA and CDR2 SQIVND (reference sequence). This CDR3 has 14 residues. In DNA, the CDR3 is TGTGCCAGTAGCGGGCTAGCGGGGACCTACGAGCAGTACTTC. Its protein is CASSGLAGTYEQYF.

The genes are TRBV3-1 (or the pseudogene TRBV3-2) and TRBJ1-4; D is unresolved. The CDR3 runs 14 residues. The ends were cut back, 5 bases at V and 6 bases at J, with 13 bases in the middle. The germline V gene encodes CDR1 LGHDT and CDR2 YNNKEL (reference sequence). In nucleotides, the CDR3 is TGTGCCAGCAGCTACACCGGGGTGGATGAAAAACTGTTTTTT. This sequence encodes CASSYTGVDEKLFF.

The chain is built from TRBV6-4 and TRBJ1-2, with 10 bases that match TRBD1. The CDR3 consists of 16 residues. Looked up from germline, CDR1 is MRHNA and CDR2 is SNTAGT. After removal of 7 bases from V and 5 bases from J, the junction contained 13 bases not matched to a gene. CDR3 DNA sequence: TGTGCCAGCACCCCGACAGGGGGCTCCAAGAATTATGGCTACACCTTC. It codes for CASTPTGGSKNYGYTF.

V usage is TRBV19 and J usage is TRBJ1-1; no reliable D call. V was cut by 0 bases and J by 0 bases, with 14 bases left in between. CDR1 and CDR2 (germline): LNHDA, SQIVND (reference sequence). The CDR3 sequence is 17 residues long. CDR3 in DNA: TGTGCCAGTAGTATAGATCTACGGAGGGCTCTGAACACTGAAGCTTTCTTT. This encodes CASSIDLRRALNTEAFF.

The chain combines TRBV4-1 with TRBJ1-2; possibly TRBD1 for D (6 bases). Germline V gene data show CDR1 as MGHRA and CDR2 as YSYEKL. Deletions cut 1 base from V and 7 bases from J, with 22 bases between. The CDR3 has 17 residues. CDR3 sequence (DNA): TGCGCCAGCAGCCAAGGTAAAGGGGGTCCCGGGACGCGTGGCTACACCTTC. Amino acids: CASSQGKGGPGTRGYTF.

The CDR3 sequence is CSVGIAGMNTGELFF. Here the CDR3 DNA reads TGCAGCGTTGGGATAGCGGGAATGAACACCGGGGAGCTGTTTTTT. The rearrangement joins TRBV29-1 to TRBJ2-2; 8 bases are shared with TRBD2. Trimming cost V 4 bases and J 1 base; bases outside gene matches: 5. Germline CDR1 SQVTM, CDR2 ANQGSEA. The CDR3 sequence is 15 residues long.

As for this clone: Its ends do not fully match the called genes, so a read error is possible. The V gene is TRBV7-2, the J gene TRBJ2-1; 11 bases match TRBD2. Germline V CDR1 and CDR2: SGHTA, FQGNSA. This CDR3 has 14 amino acids. CDR3 residues: CASSLAGGPSEQFF. As DNA, the CDR3 is TGTGCCAGCAGTTTAGCGGGAGGGCCAAGTGAGCAGTTCTTC.

V is TRBV6-4 and J is TRBJ2-3; TRBD2 matches at 8 bases. This CDR3 contains 18 residues. Germline CDR1 MRHNA, CDR2 SNTAGT. Unmatched junction bases numbered 15, after V lost 5 bases and J lost 2 bases. CDR3 sequence reads: CASSPMEREIWVTDTQYF. In DNA form, the CDR3 reads TGTGCCAGCAGTCCTATGGAGCGGGAGATTTGGGTCACAGATACGCAGTATTTT.

This sequence joins TRBV3-1 (or the pseudogene TRBV3-2) and TRBJ2-7; 12 bases agree with TRBD2. The ends lost 4 bases at V and 4 bases at J; junction bases unmatched: 5. Germline V gives CDR1 LGHDT, CDR2 YNNKEL (reference sequence). The CDR3 extends over 15 amino acids. This CDR3 reads CASSRGLAGSYEQYF. CDR3 sequence (DNA): TGTGCCAGCAGCCGTGGACTAGCGGGATCATACGAGCAGTACTTC.

V gene TRBV30 combines with J gene TRBJ1-1, with D hard to call. Trimming cost V 2 bases and J 0 bases, with 4 bases left between them. This CDR3 region has 12 residues. Per germline, CDR1 GTSNPN and CDR2 SVGIG (reference sequence). CDR3 residues: CAWSLLNTEAFF. The CDR3 coding sequence is TGTGCCTGGAGTCTTCTGAACACTGAAGCTTTCTTT.